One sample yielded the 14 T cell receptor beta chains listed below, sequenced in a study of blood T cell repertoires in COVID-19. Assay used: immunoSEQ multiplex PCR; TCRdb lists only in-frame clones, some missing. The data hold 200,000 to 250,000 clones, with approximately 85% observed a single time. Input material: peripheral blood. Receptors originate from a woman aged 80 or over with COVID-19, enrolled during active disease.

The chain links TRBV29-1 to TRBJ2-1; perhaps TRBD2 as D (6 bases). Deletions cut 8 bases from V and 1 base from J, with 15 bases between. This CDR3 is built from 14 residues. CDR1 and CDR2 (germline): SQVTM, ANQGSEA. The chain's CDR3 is CSTGGTASYNEQFF. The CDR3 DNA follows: TGCAGCACTGGAGGGACTGCGTCCTACAATGAGCAGTTCTTC.

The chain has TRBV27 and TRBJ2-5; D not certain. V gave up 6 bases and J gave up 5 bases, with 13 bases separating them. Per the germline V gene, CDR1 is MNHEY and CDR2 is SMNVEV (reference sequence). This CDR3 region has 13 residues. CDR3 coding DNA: TGTGCCAGCAGGCCAACTTCTACGGAGACCCAGTACTTC. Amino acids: CASRPTSTETQYF.

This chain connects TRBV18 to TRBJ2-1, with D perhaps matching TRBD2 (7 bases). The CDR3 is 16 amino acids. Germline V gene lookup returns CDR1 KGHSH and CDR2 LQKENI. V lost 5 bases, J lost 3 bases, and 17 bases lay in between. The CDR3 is CASSSFEGGRYNEQFF. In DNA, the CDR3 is TGTGCCAGCTCAAGCTTCGAGGGGGGGCGCTACAATGAGCAGTTCTTC.

DNA of the CDR3: TGTGCCAGCAGCCTCCGACTAGCGGGGGCTGGAGATACGCAGTATTTT. It is translated as CASSLRLAGAGDTQYF. The chain is built from TRBV3-1 (or the pseudogene TRBV3-2) and TRBJ2-3; 12 bases align to TRBD2. The V segment lost 4 bases and the J segment 5 bases; nucleotides outside the gene matches: 7. Germline V gene data show CDR1 as LGHDT and CDR2 as YNNKEL (reference sequence). The CDR3 is 16 residues long.

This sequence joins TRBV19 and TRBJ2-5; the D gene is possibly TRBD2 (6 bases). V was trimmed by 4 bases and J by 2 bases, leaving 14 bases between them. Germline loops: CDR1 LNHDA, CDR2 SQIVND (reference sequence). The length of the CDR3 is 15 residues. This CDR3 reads CASSRGTRPQETQYF. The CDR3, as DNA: TGTGCCAGTAGTAGGGGGACTCGACCTCAAGAGACCCAGTACTTC.

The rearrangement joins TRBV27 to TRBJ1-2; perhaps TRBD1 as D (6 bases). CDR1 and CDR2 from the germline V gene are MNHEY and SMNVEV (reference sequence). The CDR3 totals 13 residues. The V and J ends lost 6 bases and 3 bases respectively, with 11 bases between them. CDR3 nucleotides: TGTGCCAGCAGCCCCCACAGGGACTATGGCTACACCTTC. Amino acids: CASSPHRDYGYTF.

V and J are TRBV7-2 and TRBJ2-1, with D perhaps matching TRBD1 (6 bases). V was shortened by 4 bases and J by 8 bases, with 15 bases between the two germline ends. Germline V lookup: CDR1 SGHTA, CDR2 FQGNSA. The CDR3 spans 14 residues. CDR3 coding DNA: TGTGCCAGCAGCTATTACAGGGACCCCGATGAGCAGTTCTTC. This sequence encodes CASSYYRDPDEQFF.

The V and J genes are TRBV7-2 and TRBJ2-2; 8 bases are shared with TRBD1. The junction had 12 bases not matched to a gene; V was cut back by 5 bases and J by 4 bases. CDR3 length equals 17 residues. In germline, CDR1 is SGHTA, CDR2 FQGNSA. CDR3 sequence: CASSLRRTGYRTGELFF. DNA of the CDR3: TGTGCCAGCAGCCTACGAAGGACAGGGTATCGCACCGGGGAGCTGTTTTTT.

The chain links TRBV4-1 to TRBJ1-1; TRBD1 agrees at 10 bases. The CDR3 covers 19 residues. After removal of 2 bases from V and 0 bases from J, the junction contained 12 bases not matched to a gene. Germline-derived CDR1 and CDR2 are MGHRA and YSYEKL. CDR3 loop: CASSQLTTGGPKLNTEAFF. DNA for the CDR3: TGCGCCAGCAGCCAACTCACGACAGGGGGCCCTAAACTGAACACTGAAGCTTTCTTT.

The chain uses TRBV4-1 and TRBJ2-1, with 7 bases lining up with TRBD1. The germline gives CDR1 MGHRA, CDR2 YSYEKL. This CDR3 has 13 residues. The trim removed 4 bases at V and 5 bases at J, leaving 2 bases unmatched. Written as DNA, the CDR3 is TGCGCCAGCAGCCGGGGACAGAACAATGAGCAGTTCTTC. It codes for CASSRGQNNEQFF.

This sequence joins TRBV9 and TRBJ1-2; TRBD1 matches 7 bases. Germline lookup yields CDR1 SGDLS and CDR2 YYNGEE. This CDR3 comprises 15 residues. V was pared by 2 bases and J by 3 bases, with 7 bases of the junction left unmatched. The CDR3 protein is CASSVLDRDDYGYTF. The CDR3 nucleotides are TGTGCCAGCAGCGTCCTAGACAGGGATGACTATGGCTACACCTTC.

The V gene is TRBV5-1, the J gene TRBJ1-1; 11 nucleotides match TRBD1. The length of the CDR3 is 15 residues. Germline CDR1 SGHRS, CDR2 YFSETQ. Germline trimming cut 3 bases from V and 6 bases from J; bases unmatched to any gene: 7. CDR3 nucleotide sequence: TGCGCCAGCAGCTCGTGGGACAGGGGGAAAGCTGAAGCTTTCTTT. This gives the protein CASSSWDRGKAEAFF.

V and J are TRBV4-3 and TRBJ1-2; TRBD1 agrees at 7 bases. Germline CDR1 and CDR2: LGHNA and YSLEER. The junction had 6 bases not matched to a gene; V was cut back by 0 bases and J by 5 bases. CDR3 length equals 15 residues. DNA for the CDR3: TGCGCCAGCAGCCAAGATTGGGGACAGAAATATGGCTACACCTTC. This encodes CASSQDWGQKYGYTF.

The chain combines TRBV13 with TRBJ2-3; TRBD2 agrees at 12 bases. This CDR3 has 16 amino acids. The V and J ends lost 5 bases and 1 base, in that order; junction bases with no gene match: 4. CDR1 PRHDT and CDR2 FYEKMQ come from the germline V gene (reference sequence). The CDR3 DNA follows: TGTGCCAGCAGCGCCCGACTAGCGGGGGGCACAGATACGCAGTATTTT. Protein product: CASSARLAGGTDTQYF.